One sample yielded the 9 T cell receptor beta chains listed below, sequenced in a study of T cell changes during pregnancy in multiple sclerosis. Clones were sequenced by immunoSEQ multiplex PCR, and TCRdb holds only the in-frame ones, with some missing. In the table there are almost 25,000 clones, approximately 90% of which are singletons. The sequenced sample was CD4+ T cells from peripheral blood mononuclear cells, obtained in the first trimester of pregnancy. These receptors came from a female donor in good health, enrolled as a control in a pregnancy study.

The rearrangement uses TRBV7-5 and TRBJ1-1; TRBD1 is the table's D call and was not checked against the DNA. TRBV7-5 is designated a pseudogene. CDR3 size: 17 residues. The CDR3 nucleotides are TGTGCCAGAAGCTACCCCAGGGGCCCTTCCCTGAACACTGAAGCTTTCTTT. This gives the protein CARSYPRGPSLNTEAFF.

The J gene is TRBJ1-2, the V gene TRBV4-1, with D unresolved. Trimming left V 0 bases short and J 3 bases short, with 11 bases between. Germline values: CDR1 MGHRA, CDR2 YSYEKL. The CDR3 has 15 amino acids. CDR3 sequence reads: CASSQESGFDYGYTF. DNA of the CDR3: TGCGCCAGCAGCCAAGAGAGCGGGTTTGACTATGGCTACACCTTC.

CDR3 sequence: CASSEGARGYF. CDR3 bases: TGTGCCAGCAGTGAGGGGGCTAGGGGCTACTTC. V gene TRBV6-1 combines with J gene TRBJ2-7; the D gene is possibly TRBD1 (6 bases). The CDR3 loop spans 11 amino acids. Trimming cost V 3 bases and J 13 bases, with 13 bases left between them. Looked up from germline, CDR1 is MNHNS and CDR2 is SASEGT.

The rearrangement uses TRBV27 and TRBJ2-1, with 15 nucleotides matching TRBD2. CDR3 length: 19 amino acids. Germline-derived CDR1 and CDR2 are MNHEY and SMNVEV (reference sequence). V was pared by 2 bases and J by 1 base, with 6 bases of the junction left unmatched. In DNA, the CDR3 is TGTGCCAGCAGTTTACCAGGACTAGCGGGAGGGCCTTCCTACAATGAGCAGTTCTTC. This encodes CASSLPGLAGGPSYNEQFF.

The chain recombines TRBV5-1 with TRBJ2-2; 10 nucleotides line up with TRBD2. Per the germline V gene, CDR1 is SGHRS and CDR2 is YFSETQ. CDR3 length: 17 amino acids. The ends lost 3 bases at V and 3 bases at J; junction bases unmatched: 8. CDR3 coding DNA: TGCGCCAGCAGCTCGAGCGGGAGGGCGTGGGACACCGGGGAGCTGTTTTTT. This sequence encodes CASSSSGRAWDTGELFF.

This chain joins TRBV28 and TRBJ2-3; TRBD1 agrees at 7 bases. This CDR3 is built from 17 residues. CDR1 is MDHEN and CDR2 is SYDVKM in the germline V gene. The V segment lost 8 bases and the J segment 0 bases; nucleotides outside the gene matches: 14. The CDR3 DNA follows: TGTGCCAGCGTACCACACAGGGGCCTTGGGAGCACAGATACGCAGTATTTT. Its translation: CASVPHRGLGSTDTQYF.

This clone counts as medium-sized (0.01 to 0.1%). The V gene is TRBV7-2, the J gene TRBJ1-5; 7 nucleotides line up with TRBD1. The V and J ends lost 5 bases and 4 bases, in that order; junction bases with no gene match: 5. The CDR3 extends over 14 amino acids. Germline CDR1 SGHTA, CDR2 FQGNSA. CDR3 coding DNA: TGTGCCAGCAGCCCCTCAGGGGGAAATCAGCCCCAGCATTTT. Translated: CASSPSGGNQPQHF.

J is TRBJ1-2 and V is TRBV6-6; 8 nucleotides line up with TRBD1. The ends lost 2 bases at V and 2 bases at J; junction bases unmatched: 7. This CDR3 has 16 residues. Germline CDR1 MNHNY, CDR2 SVGAGI (reference sequence). In DNA, the CDR3 is TGTGCCAGCAGTTACCCCGCAGGGGGCGGGAACTATGGCTACACCTTC. Its protein is CASSYPAGGGNYGYTF.

This clone was seen more than once but under ten times. The gene calls are TRBV7-2 and TRBJ1-2, with 9 bases aligning to TRBD1. Germline CDR1 SGHTA, CDR2 FQGNSA. The CDR3 is made up of 17 amino acids. The ends lost 8 bases at V and 1 base at J; junction bases unmatched: 14. In nucleotides, the CDR3 is TGTGCCAGCGCCCCAGACGGCAGGACAGGGGATAACTATGGCTACACCTTC. Amino acid sequence: CASAPDGRTGDNYGYTF.